The 20 T cell receptor beta chains presented below share a single source sample, sequenced in a study of T cell clonotyping in hematopoietic cell transplantation. Using immunoSEQ multiplex PCR, the repertoire was profiled, and TCRdb retains in-frame clones only, with some absent. The sample lists about 9,600 clones; about four fifths were seen once. Here the sequenced sample was PBMCs, taken 30 days after allogeneic stem cell transplant. These receptors all stem from a female patient in her forties who had an allogeneic stem cell transplant from a related donor, so T cells may come from the graft donor. Some clones in this sample may be carry-over from other donors' samples.

Regarding this clone: Other DNA variants within this sample encode the same CDR3. J is TRBJ2-1 and V is TRBV7-9; D remains unclear. The V and J ends lost 5 bases and 0 bases respectively, with 8 bases between them. Germline loops: CDR1 SEHNR, CDR2 FQNEAQ (reference sequence). The CDR3 has 14 amino acids. CDR3 bases: TGTGCCAGCAGCCCTGGAAGCTCCTACAATGAGCAGTTCTTC. Its protein is CASSPGSSYNEQFF.

This clone has just one count. This chain links TRBV10-1 with TRBJ2-1; the match to TRBD2 covers 7 bases. V was pared by 6 bases and J by 7 bases, with 6 bases of the junction left unmatched. This CDR3 spans 13 amino acids. Germline assignment: CDR1 WNHNN and CDR2 SYGVQD (reference sequence). CDR3 protein: CASSGLGRNEQFF. CDR3 DNA sequence: TGCGCCAGCAGCGGACTAGGCCGAAATGAGCAGTTCTTC.

This rearrangement joins TRBV29-1 to TRBJ2-7, with D perhaps matching TRBD2 (6 bases). The CDR3 has 12 residues. CDR1 and CDR2 from the germline V gene are SQVTM and ANQGSEA. V shed 3 bases and J shed 4 bases, with 10 bases lying between them. This CDR3 reads CSVEAGRYEQYF. CDR3 DNA sequence: TGCAGCGTTGAGGCGGGGAGGTACGAGCAGTACTTC.

The rearrangement links TRBV30 to TRBJ2-3; 10 bases fit TRBD2. The V and J ends lost 5 bases and 1 base, in that order; junction bases with no gene match: 3. The CDR3 runs to 14 residues. Germline CDR1 GTSNPN, CDR2 SVGIG (reference sequence). CDR3 in DNA: TGTGCCTGGCTAGCGGGAGAGGGCACAGATACGCAGTATTTT. Translating gives CAWLAGEGTDTQYF.

The chain employs TRBV19 and TRBJ1-5; perhaps TRBD1 as D (6 bases). This CDR3 has 13 amino acids. V shed 10 bases and J shed 2 bases, with 12 bases lying between them. CDR1 and CDR2 (germline): LNHDA, SQIVND (reference sequence). Written as DNA, the CDR3 is TGTGCCACTCTAGGGGGAGGCAATCAGCCCCAGCATTTT. It encodes CATLGGGNQPQHF.

The chain recombines TRBV29-1 with TRBJ2-7; 7 bases match TRBD2. The CDR3 is 12 residues long. Germline CDR1 and CDR2: SQVTM and ANQGSEA. V lost 6 bases and J lost 0; bases outside the gene matches: 2. CDR3 protein: CSVGGDSYEQYF. The DNA of the CDR3 is TGCAGCGTGGGGGGGGACTCCTACGAGCAGTACTTC.

The rearrangement uses TRBV7-9 and TRBJ2-3; weak D call: TRBD2 (6 bases). The V gene lost 8 bases and the J gene lost 3 bases, with 15 bases spanning the gap. Germline CDR1 SEHNR, CDR2 FQNEAQ (reference sequence). CDR3 length: 14 residues. The CDR3 nucleotides are TGTGCCAGCTTCGGGACGGGGGAAACAGATACGCAGTATTTT. It is translated as CASFGTGETDTQYF.

This clone is medium-sized. V usage is TRBV18 and J usage is TRBJ1-1; D unresolved. The CDR3 is 13 amino acids. The V end lost 1 base, the J end lost 1 base, and 4 bases lay between the germline ends. Germline V gene lookup returns CDR1 KGHSH and CDR2 LQKENI. DNA for the CDR3: TGTGCCAGCTCACCACAGGGGAACACTGAAGCTTTCTTT. This translates into CASSPQGNTEAFF.

The rearrangement uses TRBV6-6 and TRBJ2-1; possible D gene TRBD2, 6 bases. Germline CDR1 and CDR2: MNHNY and SVGAGI (reference sequence). CDR3 length: 14 residues. Trimming stripped 7 bases from V and 9 bases from J, with 19 bases between. The CDR3 region is CASTKATSETEQFF. In nucleotides, the CDR3 is TGTGCCAGCACTAAAGCGACTAGTGAGACTGAGCAGTTCTTC.

The chain employs TRBV10-1 and TRBJ2-2; 13 positions match TRBD2. The V segment lost 3 bases and the J segment 5 bases; nucleotides outside the gene matches: 6. Germline V CDR1 and CDR2: WNHNN, SYGVQD (reference sequence). The CDR3 contains 17 residues. The DNA for the CDR3 is TGCGCCAGCAGTGACCCCCCGGGACTAGCGGGAACCGGGGAGCTGTTTTTT. Amino acids: CASSDPPGLAGTGELFF.

The chain links TRBV7-2 to TRBJ2-2; no clear D. This CDR3 has 13 residues. Germline CDR1 SGHTA, CDR2 FQGNSA. V was trimmed by 5 bases and J by 0 bases, leaving 4 bases between them. The CDR3 DNA reads TGTGCCAGCAGCACTCCGAACACCGGGGAGCTGTTTTTT. This sequence encodes CASSTPNTGELFF.

A single count supports this clone. The V gene is TRBV5-1, the J gene TRBJ2-5, with TRBD2 matching 9 bases. The CDR3 is made up of 15 amino acids. V shed 3 bases and J 4 bases; nucleotides not matched to a gene: 7. Per the germline V gene, CDR1 is SGHRS and CDR2 is YFSETQ. For the CDR3, the DNA is TGCGCCAGCAGCTCTAGCGGGACGAGAGGAGAGACCCAGTACTTC. Protein product: CASSSSGTRGETQYF. The full variable domain, completed using reference TRBV5-1 and TRBJ2-5, is KAGVTQTPRYLIKTRGQQVTLSCSPISGHRSVSWYQQTPGQGLQFLFEYFSETQRNKGNFPGRFSGRQFSNSRSEMNVSTLELGDSALYLCASSSSGTRGETQYFGPGTRLLVL.

The chain is built from TRBV11-3 and TRBJ2-2, with 7 positions matching TRBD2. V was pared by 5 bases and J by 5 bases, with 8 bases of the junction left unmatched. The CDR3 runs to 15 residues. CDR1 and CDR2 (germline): SGHNT, YENEEA. CDR3 DNA sequence: TGTGCCAGCAGCAGGGCGGGAGTTCAAACCGGGGAGCTGTTTTTT. As protein: CASSRAGVQTGELFF.

This chain uses TRBV6-5 with TRBJ2-5; TRBD2 is a possible D gene (5 bases). Germline CDR1 is MNHEY and CDR2 is SVGAGI. V was clipped by 8 bases and J by 0 bases, with 7 bases between them. The CDR3 has 12 residues. CDR3 in DNA: TGTGCCAGCGCGGAGGACCAAGAGACCCAGTACTTC. Amino acid sequence: CASAEDQETQYF.

The chain recombines TRBV27 with TRBJ2-7; D tentatively reads TRBD1 or TRBD2 (5 bases each). V was cut by 2 bases and J by 5 bases, with 16 bases left in between. The CDR3 covers 15 residues. CDR1 and CDR2 (germline): MNHEY, SMNVEV (reference sequence). CDR3 region: CASSLGTPLVNEQYF. The CDR3 DNA reads as TGTGCCAGCAGTTTAGGGACCCCCCTAGTAAACGAGCAGTACTTC.

The chain couples TRBV6-4 to TRBJ2-1; D gene uncertain. Deletions cut 3 bases from V and 15 bases from J, with 18 bases between. The CDR3 has 13 residues. Germline V gene data show CDR1 as MRHNA and CDR2 as SNTAGT. The CDR3 region is CASSDASAGGLFF. The CDR3 DNA sequence: TGTGCCAGCAGTGATGCTAGTGCTGGCGGCCTGTTCTTC.

This clone has only a few counts. The chain uses TRBV7-9 and TRBJ2-2; D uncertain. Looked up from germline, CDR1 is SEHNR and CDR2 is FQNEAQ (reference sequence). V was cut by 2 bases and J by 2 bases, with 3 bases left in between. This CDR3 is built from 13 residues. CDR3 sequence: CASSLPNTGELFF. CDR3 nucleotide sequence: TGTGCCAGCAGCTTACCTAACACCGGGGAGCTGTTTTTT.

Remarks on this clone: Different DNA sequences within this sample yield the same CDR3. The genes are TRBV30 and TRBJ2-7; no clear D. Trimming stripped 5 bases from V and 0 bases from J, with 5 bases between. Per the germline V gene, CDR1 is GTSNPN and CDR2 is SVGIG (reference sequence). The CDR3 length is 11 residues. The CDR3 DNA reads as TGTGCCTGGTCCGACTCCTACGAGCAGTACTTC. This sequence encodes CAWSDSYEQYF.

V is TRBV7-3 and J is TRBJ2-1; possibly TRBD2 for D (7 bases). The CDR3 is made up of 15 amino acids. CDR1 and CDR2 from the germline V gene are SGHTA and FQGTGA. V lost 3 bases, J lost 8 bases, and 17 bases lay in between. The CDR3 DNA sequence: TGTGCCAGCAGCTTGGGGGGGGCATCGAGCGATGAGCAGTTCTTC. Amino acids: CASSLGGASSDEQFF.

V usage is TRBV6-1 and J usage is TRBJ2-1; no reliable D call. The germline V and J ends were trimmed by 11 bases and 7 bases, with 6 bases remaining between them. The germline gives CDR1 MNHNS, CDR2 SASEGT. This CDR3 region has 9 residues. CDR3 coding DNA: TGTGCCGCGGAAAATGAGCAGTTCTTC. It translates to CAAENEQFF.